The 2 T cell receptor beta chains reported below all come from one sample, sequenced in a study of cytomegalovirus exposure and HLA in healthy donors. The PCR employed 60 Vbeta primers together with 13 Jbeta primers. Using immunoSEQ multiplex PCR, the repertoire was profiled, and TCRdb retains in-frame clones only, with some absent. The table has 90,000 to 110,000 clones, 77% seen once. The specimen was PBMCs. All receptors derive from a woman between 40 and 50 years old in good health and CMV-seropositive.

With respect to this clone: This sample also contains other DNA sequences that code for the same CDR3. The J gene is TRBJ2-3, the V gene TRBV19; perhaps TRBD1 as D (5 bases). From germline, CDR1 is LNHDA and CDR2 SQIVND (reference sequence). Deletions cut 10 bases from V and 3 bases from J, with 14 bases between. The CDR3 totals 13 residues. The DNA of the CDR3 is TGTGCCACCACCTTAGGGGCAACAGATACGCAGTATTTT. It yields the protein CATTLGATDTQYF.

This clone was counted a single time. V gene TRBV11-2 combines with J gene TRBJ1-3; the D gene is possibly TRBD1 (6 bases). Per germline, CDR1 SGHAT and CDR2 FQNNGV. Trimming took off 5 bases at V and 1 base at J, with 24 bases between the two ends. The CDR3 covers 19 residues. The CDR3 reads CASSPITGKNSGSGNTIYF. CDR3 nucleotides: TGTGCCAGCAGCCCTATTACAGGGAAGAACTCGGGATCTGGAAACACCATATATTTT.